This TCR beta chain was sequenced in a study of neoadjuvant anti-PD-1 for oral cavity cancer. Here immunoSEQ multiplex PCR was the method, and the copy in TCRdb shows in-frame clones only, minus some. The table lists thousands of clones, about 80% of them singletons. Time point here: after neoadjuvant nivolumab, at surgical resection. This CDR3 has 15 amino acids. With V trimmed by 0 bases and J by 5 bases, 5 bases remained unmatched. Germline CDR1 is WNHNN and CDR2 is SYGVQD (reference sequence). This clone was seen only a few times. The receptor was derived from a person aged 35 to 85 with oral cavity squamous cell carcinoma. J is TRBJ1-2 and V is TRBV10-1; 8 nucleotides agree with TRBD1. Specimen: PBMCs, collected after nivolumab (anti-PD-1) treatment. The CDR3 region has the DNA TGCGCCAGCAGTGAGTCGGCACAGGGGGAGTATGGCTACACCTTC. Encoded protein: CASSESAQGEYGYTF.